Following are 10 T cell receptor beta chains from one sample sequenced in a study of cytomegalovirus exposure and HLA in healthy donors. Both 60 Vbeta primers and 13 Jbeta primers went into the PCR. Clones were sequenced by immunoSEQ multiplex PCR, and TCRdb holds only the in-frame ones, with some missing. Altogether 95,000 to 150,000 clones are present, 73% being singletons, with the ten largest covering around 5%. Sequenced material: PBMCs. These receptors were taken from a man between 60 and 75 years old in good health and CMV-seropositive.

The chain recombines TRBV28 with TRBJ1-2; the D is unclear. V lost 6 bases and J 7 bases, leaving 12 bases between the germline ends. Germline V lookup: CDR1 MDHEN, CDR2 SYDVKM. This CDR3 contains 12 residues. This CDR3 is CASSFSGRGYTF. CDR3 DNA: TGTGCCAGCAGCTTTAGCGGTCGTGGCTACACCTTC.

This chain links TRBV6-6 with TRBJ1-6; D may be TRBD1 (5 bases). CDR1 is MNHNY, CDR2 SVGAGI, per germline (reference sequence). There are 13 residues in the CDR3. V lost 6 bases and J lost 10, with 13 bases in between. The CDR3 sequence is CASRTDQESPLHF. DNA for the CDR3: TGTGCCAGCAGGACAGATCAGGAATCACCCCTCCACTTT.

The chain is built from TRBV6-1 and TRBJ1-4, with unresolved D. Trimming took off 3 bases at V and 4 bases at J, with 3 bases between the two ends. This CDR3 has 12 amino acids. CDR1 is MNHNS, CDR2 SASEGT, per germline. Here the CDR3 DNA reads TGTGCCAGCAGTGAGAGTAATGAAAAACTGTTTTTT. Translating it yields CASSESNEKLFF.

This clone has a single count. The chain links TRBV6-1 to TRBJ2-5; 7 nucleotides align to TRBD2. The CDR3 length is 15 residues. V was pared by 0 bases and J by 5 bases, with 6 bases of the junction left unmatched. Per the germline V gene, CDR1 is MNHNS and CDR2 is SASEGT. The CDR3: CASSEAGGNWETQYF. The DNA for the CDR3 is TGTGCCAGCAGTGAAGCGGGGGGGAACTGGGAGACCCAGTACTTC.

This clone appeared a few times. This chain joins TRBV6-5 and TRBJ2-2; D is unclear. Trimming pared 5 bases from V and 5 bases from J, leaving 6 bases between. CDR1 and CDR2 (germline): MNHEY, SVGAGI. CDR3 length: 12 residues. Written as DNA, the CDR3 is TGTGCCAGCAGTCGCAGGACCGGGGAGCTGTTTTTT. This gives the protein CASSRRTGELFF.

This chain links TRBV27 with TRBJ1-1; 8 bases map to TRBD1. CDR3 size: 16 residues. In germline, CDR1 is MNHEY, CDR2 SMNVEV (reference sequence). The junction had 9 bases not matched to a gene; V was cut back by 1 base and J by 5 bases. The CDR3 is CASSLWGTGGGTEAFF. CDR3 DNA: TGTGCCAGCAGTTTATGGGGAACAGGGGGAGGAACTGAAGCTTTCTTT.

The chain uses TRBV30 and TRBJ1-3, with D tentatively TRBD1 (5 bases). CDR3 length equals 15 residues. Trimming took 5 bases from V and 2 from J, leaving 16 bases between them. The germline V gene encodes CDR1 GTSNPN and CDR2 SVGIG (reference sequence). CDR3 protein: CAWHSGRAPGNTIYF. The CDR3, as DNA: TGTGCCTGGCACAGTGGCAGGGCGCCTGGAAACACCATATATTTT.

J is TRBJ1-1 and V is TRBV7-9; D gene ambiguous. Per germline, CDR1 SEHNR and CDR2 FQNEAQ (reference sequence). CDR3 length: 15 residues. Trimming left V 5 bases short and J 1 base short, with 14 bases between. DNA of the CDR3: TGTGCCAGCAGCCCTTTTCTGACACCGAACACTGAAGCTTTCTTT. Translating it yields CASSPFLTPNTEAFF.

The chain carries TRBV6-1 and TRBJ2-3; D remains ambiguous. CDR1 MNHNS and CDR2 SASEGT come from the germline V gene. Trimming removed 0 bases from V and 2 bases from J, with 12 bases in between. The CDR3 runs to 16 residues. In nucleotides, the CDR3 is TGTGCCAGCAGTGAAGCTTCCAGAACGTTCACAGATACGCAGTATTTT. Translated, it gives CASSEASRTFTDTQYF.

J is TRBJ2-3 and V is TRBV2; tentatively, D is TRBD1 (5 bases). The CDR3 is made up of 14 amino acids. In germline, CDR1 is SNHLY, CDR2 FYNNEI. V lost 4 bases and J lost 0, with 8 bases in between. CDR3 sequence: CASSATASTDTQYF. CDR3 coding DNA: TGTGCCAGCAGTGCGACAGCTAGCACAGATACGCAGTATTTT. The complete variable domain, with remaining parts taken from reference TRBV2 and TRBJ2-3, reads EPEVTQTPSHQVTQMGQEVILRCVPISNHLYFYWYRQILGQKVEFLVSFYNNEISEKSEIFDDQFSVERPDGSNFTLKIRSTKLEDSAMYFCASSATASTDTQYFGPGTRLTVL.